The sequence of this T cell receptor (beta chain) was determined in a study of cytomegalovirus exposure and HLA in healthy donors. Comments on this clone: No antigen is known for it.

Study outcomes and limitations: Some V segments could not be told apart, so they were left out, TRBV6-2 and TRBV6-3 among them.

The CDR3 sequence is 15 residues long. J was trimmed by 4 bases and V by 5 bases; bases with no gene match: 7. The germline V gene encodes CDR1 MNHNY and CDR2 SVGAGI (reference sequence). PCR amplification relied on 60 Vbeta primers (plus 13 Jbeta primers). Measured with immunoSEQ multiplex PCR; TCRdb has only the in-frame clones, and not every one. The sample lists hundreds of thousands of clones, about 75% occurring once. The clonotype was recovered from a woman aged 25-40 years in good health and CMV-seronegative. What was sequenced was PBMCs. The rearrangement joins TRBV6-6 to TRBJ2-1; TRBD2 agrees at 8 bases. DNA for the CDR3: TGTGCCAGCAGTAGGGCGGGGGGACAATACAATGAGCAGTTCTTC. It is translated as CASSRAGGQYNEQFF.